These 2 T cell receptor beta chains were all obtained from the same sample, sequenced in a study of CD8 T cells in Susac syndrome. Reverse transcription of 0.5 to 1 ug RNA used random hexamers. TCRdb re-called the immunoSEQ multiplex PCR reads with MiXCR, one entry per CDR3 protein. The sample contains some 130,000 distinct CDR3 sequences, 94% of which appear only once. Sequencing was done on a sample of CD4+ T cells from PBMCs. These TCRs come from a human donor with multiple sclerosis.

This clonotype was observed a single time. The rearrangement joins TRBV7-2 to TRBJ1-2, with TRBD1 as a possible D gene (5 bases). Trimming shortened V by 5 bases and J by 7 bases, and 17 bases separated the two germline ends. This CDR3 region has 14 residues. CDR1 is SGHTA, CDR2 FQGNSA, per germline. This CDR3 reads CASSVVRGGSGYTF. CDR3 coding DNA: TGTGCCAGCAGCGTAGTGCGGGGGGGGTCTGGCTACACCTTC.

This chain connects TRBV5-4 to TRBJ1-1; D is uncertain. Between the trimmed V and J ends, which lost 4 bases and 5 bases, there was a span of 12 bases. CDR3 length: 13 amino acids. Germline CDR1 reads SGHNT; CDR2 reads YYREEE (reference sequence). CDR3 loop: CASSARSQTEAFF. In DNA, the CDR3 is TGTGCCAGCAGCGCCCGGTCTCAAACTGAAGCTTTCTTT.